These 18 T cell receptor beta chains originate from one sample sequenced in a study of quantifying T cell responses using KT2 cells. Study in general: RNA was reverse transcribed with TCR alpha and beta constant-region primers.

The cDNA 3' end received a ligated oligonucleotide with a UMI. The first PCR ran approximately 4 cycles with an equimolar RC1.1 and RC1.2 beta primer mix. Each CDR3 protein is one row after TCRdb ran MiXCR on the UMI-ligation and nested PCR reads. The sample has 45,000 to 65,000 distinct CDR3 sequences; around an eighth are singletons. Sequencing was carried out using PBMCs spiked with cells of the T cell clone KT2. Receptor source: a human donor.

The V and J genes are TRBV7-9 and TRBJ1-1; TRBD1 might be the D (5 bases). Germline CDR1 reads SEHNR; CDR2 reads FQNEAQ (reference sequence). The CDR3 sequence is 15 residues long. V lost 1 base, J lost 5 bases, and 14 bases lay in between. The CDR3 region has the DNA TGTGCCAGCAGCTTAGGTGGGGGACGTGGTACTGAAGCTTTCTTT. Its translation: CASSLGGGRGTEAFF.

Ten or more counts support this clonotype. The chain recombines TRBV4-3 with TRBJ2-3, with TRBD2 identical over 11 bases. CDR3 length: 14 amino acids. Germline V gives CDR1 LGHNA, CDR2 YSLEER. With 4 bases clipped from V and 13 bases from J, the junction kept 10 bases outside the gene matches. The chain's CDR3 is CASSLGLAEEPKYF. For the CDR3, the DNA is TGCGCCAGCAGCCTGGGACTAGCGGAAGAACCCAAGTATTTT.

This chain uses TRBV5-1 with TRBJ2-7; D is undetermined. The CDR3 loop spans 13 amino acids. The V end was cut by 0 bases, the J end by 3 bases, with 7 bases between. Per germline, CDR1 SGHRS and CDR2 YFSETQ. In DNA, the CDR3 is TGCGCCAGCAGCTTGGGGCAGGTCTACGAGCAGTACTTC. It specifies CASSLGQVYEQYF.

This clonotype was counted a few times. CDR3 in amino acids: CASSAVGETQYF. In DNA form, the CDR3 reads TGTGCCAGCAGCGCCGTGGGCGAGACCCAGTACTTC. The chain has TRBV6-2 or TRBV6-3 and TRBJ2-5; D ambiguous. CDR3 size: 12 residues. Germline V gene lookup returns CDR1 MNHEY and CDR2 SVGEGT. Trimming cost V 6 bases and J 5 bases, with 10 bases left between them.

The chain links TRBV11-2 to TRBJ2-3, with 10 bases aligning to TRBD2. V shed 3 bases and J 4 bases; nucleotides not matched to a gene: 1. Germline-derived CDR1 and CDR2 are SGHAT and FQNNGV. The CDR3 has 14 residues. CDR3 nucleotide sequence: TGTGCCAGCAGCTTGACTAGCGGGTCAGATACGCAGTATTTT. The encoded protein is CASSLTSGSDTQYF.

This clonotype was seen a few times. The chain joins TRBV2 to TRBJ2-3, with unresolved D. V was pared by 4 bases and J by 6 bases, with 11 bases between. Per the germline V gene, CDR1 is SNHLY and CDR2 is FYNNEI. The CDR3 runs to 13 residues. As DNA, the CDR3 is TGTGCCAGCAGTGCTGGGTCCCGGGATACGCAGTATTTT. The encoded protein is CASSAGSRDTQYF.

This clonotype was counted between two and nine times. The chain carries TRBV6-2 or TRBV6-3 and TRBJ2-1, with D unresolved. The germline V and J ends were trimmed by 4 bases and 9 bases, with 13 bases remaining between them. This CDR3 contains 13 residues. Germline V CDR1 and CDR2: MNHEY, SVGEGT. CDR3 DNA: TGTGCCAGCAGTTTTGGCAGGAGAGGTGAGCAGTTCTTC. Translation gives CASSFGRRGEQFF.

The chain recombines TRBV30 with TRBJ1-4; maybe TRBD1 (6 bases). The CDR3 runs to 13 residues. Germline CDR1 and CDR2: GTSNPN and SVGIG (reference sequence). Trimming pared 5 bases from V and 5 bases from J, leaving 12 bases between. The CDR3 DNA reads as TGTGCCTGGGAACTACAGGGAAATGAAAAACTGTTTTTT. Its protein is CAWELQGNEKLFF.

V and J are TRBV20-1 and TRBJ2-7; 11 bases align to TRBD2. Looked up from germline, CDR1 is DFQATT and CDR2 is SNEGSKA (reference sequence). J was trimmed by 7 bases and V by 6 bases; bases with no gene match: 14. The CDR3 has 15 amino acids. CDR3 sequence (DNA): TGCAGTGCGCTCCCTAGCGGGAGGCCGGATGGGGAGCAGTACTTC. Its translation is CSALPSGRPDGEQYF.

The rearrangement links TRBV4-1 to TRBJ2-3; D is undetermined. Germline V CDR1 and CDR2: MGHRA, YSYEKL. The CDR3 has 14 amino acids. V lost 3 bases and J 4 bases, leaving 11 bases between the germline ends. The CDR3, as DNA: TGCGCCAGCAGCCAGCTCTATTCGGCAGATACGCAGTATTTT. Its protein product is CASSQLYSADTQYF.

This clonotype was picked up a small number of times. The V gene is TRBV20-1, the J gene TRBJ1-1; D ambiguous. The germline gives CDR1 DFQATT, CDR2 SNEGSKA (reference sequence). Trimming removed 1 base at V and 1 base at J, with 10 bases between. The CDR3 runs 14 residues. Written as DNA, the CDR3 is TGCAGTGCTAGAGGGGTGGCGGGGAACACTGAAGCTTTCTTT. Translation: CSARGVAGNTEAFF.

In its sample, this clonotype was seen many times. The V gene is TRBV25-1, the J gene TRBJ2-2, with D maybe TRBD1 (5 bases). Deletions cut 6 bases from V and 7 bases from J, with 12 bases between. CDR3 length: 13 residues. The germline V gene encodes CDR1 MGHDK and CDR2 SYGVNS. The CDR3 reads CASSVPTGGELFF. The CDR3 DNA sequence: TGTGCCAGCAGCGTACCTACAGGCGGGGAGCTGTTTTTT.

The CDR3 bases are TGCGCCAGTGCCCTTTCGGTGTTTATGAATGAGCAGTTCTTC. This codes for CASALSVFMNEQFF. The rearrangement uses TRBV5-1 and TRBJ2-1, with D hard to call. Germline V gene lookup returns CDR1 SGHRS and CDR2 YFSETQ. V lost 8 bases and J 7 bases, leaving 19 bases between the germline ends. The CDR3 spans 14 residues.

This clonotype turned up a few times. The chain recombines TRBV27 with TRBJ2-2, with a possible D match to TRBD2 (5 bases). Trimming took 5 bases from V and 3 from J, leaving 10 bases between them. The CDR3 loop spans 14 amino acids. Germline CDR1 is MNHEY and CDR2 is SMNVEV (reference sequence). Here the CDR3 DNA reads TGTGCCAGCAGTCCTGGACTGTACACCGGGGAGCTGTTTTTT. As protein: CASSPGLYTGELFF.

Written as DNA, the CDR3 is TGTGCCAGCAGTCCGCACTTGACTAGCGGGACCCTCAAAGATACGCAGTATTTT. Amino acid sequence: CASSPHLTSGTLKDTQYF. The J gene is TRBJ2-3, the V gene TRBV27, with 11 positions matching TRBD2. Germline V gene sequence: CDR1 MNHEY, CDR2 SMNVEV (reference sequence). J was trimmed by 5 bases and V by 5 bases; bases with no gene match: 15. CDR3 length: 18 residues.

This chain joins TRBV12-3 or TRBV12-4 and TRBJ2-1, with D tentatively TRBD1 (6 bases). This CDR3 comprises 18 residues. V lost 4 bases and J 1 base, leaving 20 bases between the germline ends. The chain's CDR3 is CASSSGTNRDTSYNEQFF. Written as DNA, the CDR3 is TGTGCCAGCAGTTCGGGGACCAACCGGGACACTTCCTACAATGAGCAGTTCTTC.

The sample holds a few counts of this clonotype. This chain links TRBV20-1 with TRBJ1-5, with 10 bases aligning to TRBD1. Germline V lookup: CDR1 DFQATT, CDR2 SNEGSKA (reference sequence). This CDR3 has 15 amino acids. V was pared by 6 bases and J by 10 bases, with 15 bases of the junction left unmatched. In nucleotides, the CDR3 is TGCAGTGCCCTAGCCGGGACAGGGGCCGCGAGTCCCCAGCATTTT. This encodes CSALAGTGAASPQHF.

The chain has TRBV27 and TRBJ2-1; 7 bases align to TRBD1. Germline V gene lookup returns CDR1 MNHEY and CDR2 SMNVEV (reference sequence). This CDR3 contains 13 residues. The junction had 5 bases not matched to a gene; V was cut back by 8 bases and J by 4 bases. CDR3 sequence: CASGDSHYNEQFF. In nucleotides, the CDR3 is TGTGCCAGCGGGGACAGCCATTACAATGAGCAGTTCTTC.